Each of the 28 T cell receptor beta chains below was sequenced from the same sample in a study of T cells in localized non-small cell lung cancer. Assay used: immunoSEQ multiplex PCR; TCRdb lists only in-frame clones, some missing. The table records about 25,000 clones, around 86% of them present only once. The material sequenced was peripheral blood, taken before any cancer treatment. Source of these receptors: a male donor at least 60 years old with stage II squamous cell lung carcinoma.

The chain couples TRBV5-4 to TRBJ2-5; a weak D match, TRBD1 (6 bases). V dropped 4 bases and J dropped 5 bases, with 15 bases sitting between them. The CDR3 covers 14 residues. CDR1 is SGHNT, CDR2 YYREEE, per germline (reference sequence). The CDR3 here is CASSHRVKSETQYF. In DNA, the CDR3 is TGTGCCAGCAGCCACAGGGTGAAATCGGAGACCCAGTACTTC.

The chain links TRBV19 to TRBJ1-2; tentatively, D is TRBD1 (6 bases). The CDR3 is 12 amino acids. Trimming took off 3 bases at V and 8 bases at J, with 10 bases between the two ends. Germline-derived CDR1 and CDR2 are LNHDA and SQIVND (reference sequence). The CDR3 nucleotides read TGTGCCAGTAGTATCCCCGGGGGCGGCTACACCTTC. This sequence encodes CASSIPGGGYTF.

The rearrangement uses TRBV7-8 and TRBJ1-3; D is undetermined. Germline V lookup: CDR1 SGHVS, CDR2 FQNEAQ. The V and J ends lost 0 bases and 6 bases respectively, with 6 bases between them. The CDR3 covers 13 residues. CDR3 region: CASSLAPQNTIYF. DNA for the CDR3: TGTGCCAGCAGCTTAGCCCCTCAAAACACCATATATTTT.

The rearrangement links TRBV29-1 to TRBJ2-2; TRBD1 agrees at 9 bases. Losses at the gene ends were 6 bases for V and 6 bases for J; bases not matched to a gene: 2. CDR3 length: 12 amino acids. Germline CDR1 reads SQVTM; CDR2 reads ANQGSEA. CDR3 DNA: TGCAGCGTGGGGGACAGGGCCGGGGAGCTGTTTTTT. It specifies CSVGDRAGELFF.

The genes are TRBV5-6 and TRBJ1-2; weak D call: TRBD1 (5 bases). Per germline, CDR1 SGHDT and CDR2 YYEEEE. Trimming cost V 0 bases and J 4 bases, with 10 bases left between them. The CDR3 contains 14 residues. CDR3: CASSLGTTAYGYTF. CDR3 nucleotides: TGTGCCAGCAGCTTGGGGACGACAGCCTATGGCTACACCTTC. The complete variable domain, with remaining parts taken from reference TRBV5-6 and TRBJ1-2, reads DAGVTQSPTHLIKTRGQQVTLRCSPKSGHDTVSWYQQALGQGPQFIFQYYEEEERQRGNFPDRFSGHQFPNYSSELNVNALLLGDSALYLCASSLGTTAYGYTFGSGTRLTVV.

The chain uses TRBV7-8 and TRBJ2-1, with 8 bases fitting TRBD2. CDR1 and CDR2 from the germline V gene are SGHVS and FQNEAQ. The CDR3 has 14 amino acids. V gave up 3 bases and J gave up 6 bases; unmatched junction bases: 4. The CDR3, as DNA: TGTGCCAGCAGCTTCTCGGGGGGGCCCAATGAGCAGTTCTTC. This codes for CASSFSGGPNEQFF. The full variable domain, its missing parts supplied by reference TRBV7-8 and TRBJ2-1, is GAGVSQSPRYKVAKRGQDVALRCDPISGHVSLFWYQQALGQGPEFLTYFQNEAQLDKSGLPSDRFFAERPEGSVSTLKIQRTQQEDSAVYLCASSFSGGPNEQFFGPGTRLTVL.

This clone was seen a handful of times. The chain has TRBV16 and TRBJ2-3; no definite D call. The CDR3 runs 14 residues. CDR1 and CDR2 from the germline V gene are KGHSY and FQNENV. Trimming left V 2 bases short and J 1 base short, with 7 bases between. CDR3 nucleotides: TGTGCCAGCAGCCAAGCGCGCGGCACAGATACGCAGTATTTT. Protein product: CASSQARGTDTQYF. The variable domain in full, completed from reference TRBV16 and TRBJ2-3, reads GEEVAQTPKHLVRGEGQKAKLYCAPIKGHSYVFWYQQVLKNEFKFLISFQNENVFDETGMPKERFSAKCLPNSPCSLEIQATKLEDSAVYFCASSQARGTDTQYFGPGTRLTVL.

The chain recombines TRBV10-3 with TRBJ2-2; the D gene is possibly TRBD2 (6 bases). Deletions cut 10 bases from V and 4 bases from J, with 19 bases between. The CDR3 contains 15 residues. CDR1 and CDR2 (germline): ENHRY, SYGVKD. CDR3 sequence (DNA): TGTGCCAGCCGGTCGGGGGAGCGTAGCACCGGGGAGCTGTTTTTT. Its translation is CASRSGERSTGELFF.

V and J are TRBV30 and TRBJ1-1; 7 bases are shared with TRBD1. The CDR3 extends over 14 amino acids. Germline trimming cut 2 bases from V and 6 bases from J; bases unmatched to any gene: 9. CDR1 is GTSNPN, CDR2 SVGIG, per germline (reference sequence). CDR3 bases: TGTGCCTGGAGTATGGACAGGTCCGCGGCTGAAGCTTTCTTT. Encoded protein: CAWSMDRSAAEAFF.

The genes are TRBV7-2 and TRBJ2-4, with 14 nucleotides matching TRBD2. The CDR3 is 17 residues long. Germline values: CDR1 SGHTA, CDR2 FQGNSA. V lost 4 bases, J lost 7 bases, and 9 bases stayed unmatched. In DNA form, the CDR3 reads TGTGCCAGCAGCTCAAACCGTCGGACTAGCGGGAGGAACATTCAGTACTTC. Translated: CASSSNRRTSGRNIQYF. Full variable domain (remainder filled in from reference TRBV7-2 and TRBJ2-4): GAGVSQSPSNKVTEKGKDVELRCDPISGHTALYWYRQSLGQGLEFLIYFQGNSAPDKSGLPSDRFSAERTGGSVSTLTIQRTQQEDSAVYLCASSSNRRTSGRNIQYFGAGTRLSVL.

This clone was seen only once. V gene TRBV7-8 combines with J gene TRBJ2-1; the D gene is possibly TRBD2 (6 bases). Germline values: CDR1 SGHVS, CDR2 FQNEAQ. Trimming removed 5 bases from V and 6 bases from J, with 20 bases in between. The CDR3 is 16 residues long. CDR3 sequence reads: CASSPRPGGTSNEQFF. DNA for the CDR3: TGTGCCAGCAGCCCTAGACCTGGGGGGACGAGCAATGAGCAGTTCTTC.

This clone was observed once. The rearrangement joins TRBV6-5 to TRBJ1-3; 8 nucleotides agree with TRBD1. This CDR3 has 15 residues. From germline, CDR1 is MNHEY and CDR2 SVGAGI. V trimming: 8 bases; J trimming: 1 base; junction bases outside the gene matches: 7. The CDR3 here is CASGLDRASGNTIYF. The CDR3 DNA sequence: TGTGCCAGCGGGCTGGACAGGGCGTCTGGAAACACCATATATTTT.

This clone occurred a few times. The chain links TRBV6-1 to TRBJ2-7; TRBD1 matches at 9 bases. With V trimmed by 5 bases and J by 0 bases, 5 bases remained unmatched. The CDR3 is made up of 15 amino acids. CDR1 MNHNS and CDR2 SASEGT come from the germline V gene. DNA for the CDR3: TGTGCCAGCAGTTTCAGGACAGGGGCCTCCTACGAGCAGTACTTC. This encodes CASSFRTGASYEQYF.

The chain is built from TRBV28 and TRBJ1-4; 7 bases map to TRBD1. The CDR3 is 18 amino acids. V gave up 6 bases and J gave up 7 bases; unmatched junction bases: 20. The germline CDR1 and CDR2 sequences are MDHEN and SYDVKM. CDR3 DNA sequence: TGTGCCAGCAGCTCGGGACAGCTATCAGGGGGAGTGAGTGAAAAACTGTTTTTT. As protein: CASSSGQLSGGVSEKLFF.

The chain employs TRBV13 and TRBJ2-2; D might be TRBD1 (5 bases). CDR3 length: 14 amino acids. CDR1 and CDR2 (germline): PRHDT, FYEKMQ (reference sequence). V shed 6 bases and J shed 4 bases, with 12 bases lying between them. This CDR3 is CASRSGRVTGELFF. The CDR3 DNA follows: TGTGCCAGCAGGTCGGGCAGGGTCACCGGGGAGCTGTTTTTT.

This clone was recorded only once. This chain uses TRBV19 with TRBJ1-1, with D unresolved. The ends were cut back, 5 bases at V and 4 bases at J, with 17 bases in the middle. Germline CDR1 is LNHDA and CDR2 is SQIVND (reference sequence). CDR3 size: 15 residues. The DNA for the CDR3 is TGTGCCAGTAGTGCGCATCCAAGAAAGGGCACTGAAGCTTTCTTT. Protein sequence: CASSAHPRKGTEAFF.

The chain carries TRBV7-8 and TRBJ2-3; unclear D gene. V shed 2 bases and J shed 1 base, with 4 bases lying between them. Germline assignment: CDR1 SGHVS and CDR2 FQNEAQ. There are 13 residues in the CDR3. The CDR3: CASSLMRTDTQYF. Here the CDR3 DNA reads TGTGCCAGCAGCTTAATGCGCACAGATACGCAGTATTTT.

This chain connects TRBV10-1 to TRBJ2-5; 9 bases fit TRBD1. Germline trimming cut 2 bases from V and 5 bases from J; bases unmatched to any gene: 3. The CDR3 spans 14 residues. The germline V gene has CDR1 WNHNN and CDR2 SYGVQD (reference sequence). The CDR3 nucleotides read TGCGCCAGCAGTGAGACAGGGGGCGAGGAGACCCAGTACTTC. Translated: CASSETGGEETQYF.

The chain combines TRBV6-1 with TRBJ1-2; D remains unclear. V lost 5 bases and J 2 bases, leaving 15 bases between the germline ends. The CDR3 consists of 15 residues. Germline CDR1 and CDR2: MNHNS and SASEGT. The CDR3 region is CASSTHTFLNYGYTF. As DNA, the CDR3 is TGTGCCAGCAGTACCCACACGTTCCTCAACTATGGCTACACCTTC.

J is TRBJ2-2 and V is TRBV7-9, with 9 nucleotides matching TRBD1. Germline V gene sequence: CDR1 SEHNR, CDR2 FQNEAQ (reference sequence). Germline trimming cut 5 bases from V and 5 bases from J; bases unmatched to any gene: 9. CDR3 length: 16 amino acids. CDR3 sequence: CASSEDRGRGTGELFF. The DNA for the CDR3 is TGTGCCAGCAGCGAGGACAGGGGCAGAGGAACCGGGGAGCTGTTTTTT.

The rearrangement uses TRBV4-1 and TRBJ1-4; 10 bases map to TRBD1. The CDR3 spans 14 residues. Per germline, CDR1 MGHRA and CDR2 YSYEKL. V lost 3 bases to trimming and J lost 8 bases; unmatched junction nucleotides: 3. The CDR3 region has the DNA TGCGCCAGCAGCCATCGGGACAGGGGAGAAAAACTGTTTTTT. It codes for CASSHRDRGEKLFF.

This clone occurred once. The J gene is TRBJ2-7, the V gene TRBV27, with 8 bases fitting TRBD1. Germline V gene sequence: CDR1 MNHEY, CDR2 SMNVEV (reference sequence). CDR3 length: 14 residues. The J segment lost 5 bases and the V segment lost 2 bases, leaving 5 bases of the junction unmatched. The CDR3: CASSLGQGAHEQYF. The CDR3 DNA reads TGTGCCAGCAGTTTAGGGCAGGGGGCCCACGAGCAGTACTTC.

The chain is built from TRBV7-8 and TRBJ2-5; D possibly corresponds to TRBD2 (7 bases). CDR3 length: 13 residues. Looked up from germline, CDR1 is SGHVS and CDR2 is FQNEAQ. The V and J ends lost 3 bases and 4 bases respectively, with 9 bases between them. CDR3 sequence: CASSLGGRETQYF. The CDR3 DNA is TGTGCCAGCAGCTTGGGGGGGCGAGAGACCCAGTACTTC.

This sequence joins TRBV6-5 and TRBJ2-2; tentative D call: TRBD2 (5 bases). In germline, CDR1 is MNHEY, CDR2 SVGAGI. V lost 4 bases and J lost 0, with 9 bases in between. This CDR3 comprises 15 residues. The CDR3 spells CASSWDSANTGELFF. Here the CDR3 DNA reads TGTGCCAGCAGTTGGGATAGCGCGAACACCGGGGAGCTGTTTTTT.

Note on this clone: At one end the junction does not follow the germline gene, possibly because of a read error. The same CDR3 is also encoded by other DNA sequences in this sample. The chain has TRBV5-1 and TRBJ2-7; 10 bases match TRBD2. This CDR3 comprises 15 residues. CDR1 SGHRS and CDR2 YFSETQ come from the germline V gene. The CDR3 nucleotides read TGCGCCAGCAGCTTCAGCGGGGGGGCTTCCTATGAGCAGTACTTC. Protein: CASSFSGGASYEQYF.

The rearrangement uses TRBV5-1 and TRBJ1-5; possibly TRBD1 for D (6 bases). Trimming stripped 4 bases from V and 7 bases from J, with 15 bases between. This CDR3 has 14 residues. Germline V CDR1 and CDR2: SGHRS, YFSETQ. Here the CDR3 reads CASSPQGKGQPQHF. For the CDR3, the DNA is TGCGCCAGCAGCCCACAGGGCAAAGGGCAGCCCCAGCATTTT.

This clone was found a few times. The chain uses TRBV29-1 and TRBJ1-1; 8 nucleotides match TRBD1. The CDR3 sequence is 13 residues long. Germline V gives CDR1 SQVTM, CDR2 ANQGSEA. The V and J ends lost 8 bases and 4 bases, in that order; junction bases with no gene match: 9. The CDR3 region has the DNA TGCAGCCATGACAGGGGTCCAAGCACTGAAGCTTTCTTT. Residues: CSHDRGPSTEAFF.

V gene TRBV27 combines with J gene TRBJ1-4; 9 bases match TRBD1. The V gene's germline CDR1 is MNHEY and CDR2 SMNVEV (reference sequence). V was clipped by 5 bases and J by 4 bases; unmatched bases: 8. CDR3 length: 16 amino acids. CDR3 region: CASSVGTGFGNEKLFF. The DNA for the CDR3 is TGTGCCAGCAGTGTCGGGACAGGGTTCGGTAATGAAAAACTGTTTTTT.